The source of this T cell receptor beta chain is a study of beta chain features in type 1 diabetes. Looking at the study overall: In age, gender and cell yields, patients were similar to healthy donors. Study-level findings and limits: There were fewer insertions and more deletions at the VDJ junctions of type 1 diabetes patients. For patients, the naive, central memory and Treg TCRB repertoires appeared more alike than for healthy donors.

Of note for this clone: Its antigen is not known.

Staining for CD45RO/CCR7/CD25/CD127/CD95/CD27 allowed sorting of CD4+ naive, central memory, regulatory and stem cell-like memory cells. V was pared by 0 bases and J by 11 bases, with 13 bases between. The CDR3 is 13 residues long. Expressed TCRB transcripts were sequenced after all isolated RNA was converted to cDNA. Only in-frame clones appear in the TCRdb table, and some are missing; sequencing was by immunoSEQ multiplex PCR. The sample holds around 300,000 clones, 7.5% to 9.5% seen once. Sequencing was done on a sample of central memory CD4+ T cells from blood. V is TRBV23-1 and J is TRBJ1-1; D not resolved. TRBV23-1 is identified as an open reading frame with a role that is uncertain. This clonotype originated in a woman between 18 and 29 years old in good health. This chain's CDR3 is CASSQSSGGVAFF. DNA for the CDR3: TGCGCCAGCAGTCAATCCTCCGGTGGTGTGGCTTTCTTT.